This TCR beta chain was retrieved from a study of blood T cell repertoires in COVID-19. The CDR3 has 13 residues. Germline V gives CDR1 LNHNV, CDR2 YYDKDF (reference sequence). Trimming pared 3 bases from V and 2 bases from J, leaving 7 bases between. Clones were read by immunoSEQ multiplex PCR, and TCRdb kept only the in-frame ones, dropping some. The sample lists roughly 60,000 clones; 72% were seen once. The chain has TRBV15 and TRBJ1-2; D is unclear. The TCR sequence derives from a woman in her seventies with COVID-19, enrolled during active disease. Sequencing used peripheral blood. The CDR3 protein is CATSSDGNYGYTF. CDR3 DNA sequence: TGTGCCACCAGCAGTGACGGGAACTATGGCTACACCTTC.